Following are 7 T cell receptor beta chains from one sample sequenced in a study of T cell changes during pregnancy in multiple sclerosis (dated by TCRdb to the late 2010s). The method behind the library was the immunoSEQ multiplex PCR assay. Sourced from immuneACCESS, this table was stored by TCRdb with only in-frame sequences that have V and J called. A share of the clones is absent; for the studies checked, an unresolved V gene accounts for under half, and the remainder has no known explanation. The sample data list 39,000 or so clones, and 94% of these were observed just once. The ten biggest clones cover roughly 8.3% of the sample. Specimen: CD8+ T cells from peripheral blood mononuclear cells, collected in the third trimester of pregnancy. The receptors were sampled from a female donor with multiple sclerosis, enrolled in a pregnancy study.

The chain has TRBV2 and TRBJ2-2; TRBD1 matches at 9 bases. The CDR3 contains 15 residues. From germline, CDR1 is SNHLY and CDR2 FYNNEI. V was clipped by 8 bases and J by 5 bases; unmatched bases: 9. CDR3 protein: CASGRTGADTGELFF. In DNA, the CDR3 is TGTGCCAGCGGACGGACAGGGGCGGATACCGGGGAGCTGTTTTTT.

The chain's CDR3 is CASSEPSKTGGTGELFF. CDR3 nucleotide sequence: TGTGCCAGCAGCGAGCCCAGTAAGACAGGGGGGACCGGGGAGCTGTTTTTT. The chain links TRBV9 to TRBJ2-2; 9 bases match TRBD1. Trimming removed 3 bases from V and 5 bases from J; junction bases left unmatched: 11. The CDR3 contains 17 residues. Germline V lookup: CDR1 SGDLS, CDR2 YYNGEE.

The gene calls are TRBV28 and TRBJ2-7, with D possibly TRBD1 on 5 matching bases. The V end was cut by 8 bases, the J end by 5 bases, with 7 bases between. Germline CDR1 reads MDHEN; CDR2 reads SYDVKM. This CDR3 is built from 10 residues. Written as DNA, the CDR3 is TGTGCCAGCCAGGGCCACGAGCAGTACTTC. It yields the protein CASQGHEQYF.

The rearrangement uses TRBV9 and TRBJ2-1, with 10 bases aligning to TRBD1. V was clipped by 4 bases and J by 8 bases; unmatched bases: 9. CDR1 is SGDLS and CDR2 is YYNGEE in the germline V gene. The CDR3 contains 15 residues. Here the CDR3 DNA reads TGTGCCAGCAGCCTATGGGACAGGGGAGGGGATGAGCAGTTCTTC. This gives the protein CASSLWDRGGDEQFF. The full variable domain, completed using reference TRBV9 and TRBJ2-1, is DSGVTQTPKHLITATGQRVTLRCSPRSGDLSVYWYQQSLDQGLQFLIQYYNGEERAKGNILERFSAQQFPDLHSELNLSSLELGDSALYFCASSLWDRGGDEQFFGPGTRLTVL.

This clone is a singleton in its sample. CDR3 loop: CASSLQQGSKGNEQFF. As DNA, the CDR3 is TGTGCCAGTAGTCTTCAACAGGGTAGTAAAGGCAATGAGCAGTTCTTC. The rearrangement links TRBV19 to TRBJ2-1, with D perhaps TRBD1 (6 bases). The CDR3 contains 16 residues. The V gene lost 5 bases and the J gene lost 6 bases, with 20 bases spanning the gap. Germline-derived CDR1 and CDR2 are LNHDA and SQIVND (reference sequence).

In its sample, this clone was seen once. The chain couples TRBV28 to TRBJ1-5; 9 nucleotides line up with TRBD1. CDR3 length: 18 amino acids. CDR1 is MDHEN and CDR2 is SYDVKM in the germline V gene. Trimming took 5 bases from V and 7 from J; bases not matched to a gene: 18. The CDR3 is CASSPRRTGAPLGQPQHF. The CDR3 bases are TGTGCCAGCAGTCCCCGCCGGACAGGGGCCCCTTTAGGACAGCCCCAGCATTTT.

The chain uses TRBV27 and TRBJ2-2; D ambiguous. CDR1 MNHEY and CDR2 SMNVEV come from the germline V gene (reference sequence). The CDR3 is made up of 16 amino acids. Trimming stripped 6 bases from V and 0 bases from J, with 14 bases between. Written as DNA, the CDR3 is TGTGCCAGCAGCCCTGTTCTACTCGCGAACACCGGGGAGCTGTTTTTT. The encoded protein is CASSPVLLANTGELFF.